The 30 T cell receptor beta chains below all came from one sample that was sequenced in a study of cytomegalovirus exposure and HLA in healthy donors. The PCR had 60 Vbeta and 13 Jbeta primers. The repertoire was sequenced with immunoSEQ multiplex PCR; TCRdb's copy has only in-frame clones and lacks some. The sample has around 200,000 clones, around three quarters seen once. The sequenced material came from PBMCs. The receptors originated from a boy aged 10-17 years in good health and CMV-seronegative.

J is TRBJ1-6 and V is TRBV27; D is perhaps TRBD1 (6 bases). CDR3 length: 13 amino acids. Germline loops: CDR1 MNHEY, CDR2 SMNVEV (reference sequence). The germline V and J ends were trimmed by 5 bases and 7 bases, with 9 bases remaining between them. The CDR3 is CASSRTENSPLHF. Here the CDR3 DNA reads TGTGCCAGCAGTCGGACAGAAAATTCACCCCTCCACTTT.

The chain couples TRBV29-1 to TRBJ1-3; D might be TRBD1 (5 bases). Germline CDR1 is SQVTM and CDR2 is ANQGSEA. The V end was cut by 1 base, the J end by 9 bases, with 10 bases between. This CDR3 contains 12 residues. As DNA, the CDR3 is TGCAGCGTTGAAGCCCAGGGAGGCACCATATATTTT. It encodes CSVEAQGGTIYF.

CDR3 in amino acids: CAISGGFQETQYF. As DNA, the CDR3 is TGTGCCATCAGTGGAGGGTTCCAAGAGACCCAGTACTTC. This sequence joins TRBV10-3 and TRBJ2-5; D might be TRBD2 (5 bases). Trimming pared 4 bases from V and 1 base from J, leaving 7 bases between. The V gene's germline CDR1 is ENHRY and CDR2 SYGVKD. This CDR3 has 13 residues.

The chain links TRBV27 to TRBJ1-2; D not certain. From germline, CDR1 is MNHEY and CDR2 SMNVEV (reference sequence). The CDR3 is 13 residues long. V was pared by 3 bases and J by 8 bases, with 13 bases between. The CDR3 DNA is TGTGCCAGCAGTTTGGGCCTGGGCGTGGGCTACACCTTC. Translating it yields CASSLGLGVGYTF.

V and J are TRBV2 and TRBJ2-7, with a tentative D call TRBD2 (5 bases). The V gene's germline CDR1 is SNHLY and CDR2 FYNNEI. There are 15 residues in the CDR3. Trimming shortened V by 7 bases and J by 0 bases, and 16 bases separated the two germline ends. The CDR3 bases are TGTGCCAGCAACCCCCGGGAAGGCGGCTCCTACGAGCAGTACTTC. It encodes CASNPREGGSYEQYF.

V usage is TRBV7-8 and J usage is TRBJ1-1; D may be TRBD1 (5 bases). CDR1 is SGHVS, CDR2 FQNEAQ, per germline. CDR3 size: 15 residues. V lost 0 bases to trimming and J lost 12 bases, with 20 bases between them. The CDR3 loop reads CASSLARVRLVESFF. CDR3 nucleotide sequence: TGTGCCAGCAGCTTAGCCAGGGTCCGTCTCGTTGAGTCTTTCTTT.

The gene calls are TRBV15 and TRBJ2-1; 10 bases are shared with TRBD2. After removal of 4 bases from V and 7 bases from J, the junction contained 10 bases not matched to a gene. This CDR3 has 16 residues. The germline V gene encodes CDR1 LNHNV and CDR2 YYDKDF (reference sequence). The CDR3 coding sequence is TGTGCCACCAGCAATGTACTAGCGGGAATGAGAAATGAGCAGTTCTTC. Translating gives CATSNVLAGMRNEQFF. Combining the CDR3 with reference TRBV15 and TRBJ2-1 gives the whole variable domain DAMVIQNPRYQVTQFGKPVTLSCSQTLNHNVMYWYQQKSSQAPKLLFHYYDKDFNNEADTPDNFQSRRPNTSFCFLDIRSPGLGDTAMYLCATSNVLAGMRNEQFFGPGTRLTVL.

This clone turned up a few times. The chain couples TRBV10-2 to TRBJ1-6, with D perhaps TRBD1 (6 bases). CDR3 length equals 17 residues. Trimming shortened V by 2 bases and J by 1 base, and 12 bases separated the two germline ends. The germline V gene encodes CDR1 WSHSY and CDR2 SAAADI. The CDR3 nucleotides read TGCGCCAGCAGTGAGAGGCAGGGGTGGTCCTATAATTCACCCCTCCACTTT. Its protein is CASSERQGWSYNSPLHF.

This chain uses TRBV7-8 with TRBJ1-1; TRBD1 is a possible D gene (5 bases). Trimming cost V 5 bases and J 3 bases, with 13 bases left between them. Germline V lookup: CDR1 SGHVS, CDR2 FQNEAQ. This CDR3 spans 14 amino acids. CDR3 bases: TGTGCCAGCAGCCTTATGGGAGGGGACACTGAAGCTTTCTTT. Translation: CASSLMGGDTEAFF. Full variable domain (outside the CDR3, taken from reference TRBV7-8 and TRBJ1-1): GAGVSQSPRYKVAKRGQDVALRCDPISGHVSLFWYQQALGQGPEFLTYFQNEAQLDKSGLPSDRFFAERPEGSVSTLKIQRTQQEDSAVYLCASSLMGGDTEAFFGQGTRLTVV.

The chain joins TRBV30 to TRBJ2-5; D unresolved. The CDR3 is 15 residues long. The V end lost 0 bases, the J end lost 1 base, and 12 bases lay between the germline ends. Germline V gene sequence: CDR1 GTSNPN, CDR2 SVGIG (reference sequence). The CDR3 nucleotides read TGTGCCTGGAGTGTACGACAACGTCGCCAAGAGACCCAGTACTTC. This sequence encodes CAWSVRQRRQETQYF.

The chain has TRBV13 and TRBJ1-5; 11 positions agree with TRBD1. Trimming at V came to 3 bases and at J to 8 bases, leaving 9 bases not matched to a gene. The germline V gene has CDR1 PRHDT and CDR2 FYEKMQ (reference sequence). This CDR3 comprises 16 residues. The CDR3 spells CASSFRRGTGGEPQHF. Written as DNA, the CDR3 is TGTGCCAGCAGCTTTCGCCGAGGGACAGGGGGAGAGCCCCAGCATTTT.

The rearrangement joins TRBV2 to TRBJ1-5, with D possibly TRBD1 on 6 matching bases. This CDR3 region has 12 residues. The V and J ends lost 6 bases and 11 bases respectively, with 14 bases between them. CDR1 is SNHLY and CDR2 is FYNNEI in the germline V gene. CDR3 nucleotide sequence: TGTGCCAGCAGGGAGGACAGTTTAGCCCAGCATTTT. It is translated as CASREDSLAQHF.

A few counts support this clone. The chain employs TRBV18 and TRBJ2-5, with unresolved D. CDR3 size: 13 residues. Germline CDR1 reads KGHSH; CDR2 reads LQKENI. V lost 2 bases to trimming and J lost 0 bases, with 4 bases between them. The CDR3 sequence: CASSPDNQETQYF. Written as DNA, the CDR3 is TGTGCCAGCTCACCAGACAACCAAGAGACCCAGTACTTC.

The rearrangement joins TRBV5-5 to TRBJ2-7; possible D gene TRBD2, 6 bases. In germline, CDR1 is SGHKS, CDR2 YYEKEE (reference sequence). CDR3 length equals 13 residues. V lost 8 bases to trimming and J lost 0 bases, with 12 bases between them. CDR3 DNA: TGTGCCAGTCGGTCTAGCGCCTCCTACGAGCAGTACTTC. Encoded protein: CASRSSASYEQYF.

This clone appeared once. The rearrangement joins TRBV9 to TRBJ2-2; tentative D call: TRBD1 (6 bases). The CDR3 runs to 15 residues. Germline V gene lookup returns CDR1 SGDLS and CDR2 YYNGEE. Trimming stripped 0 bases from V and 5 bases from J, with 11 bases between. As DNA, the CDR3 is TGTGCCAGCAGCGTAGCGGGGACACCAACCGGGGAGCTGTTTTTT. Amino acids: CASSVAGTPTGELFF.

This clone was seen a handful of times. The chain recombines TRBV5-1 with TRBJ1-2; 7 nucleotides align to TRBD1. This CDR3 is built from 14 residues. CDR1 and CDR2 (germline): SGHRS, YFSETQ. Germline trimming cut 3 bases from V and 7 bases from J; bases unmatched to any gene: 9. The CDR3: CASSSQTGSGGYTF. The CDR3 DNA sequence: TGCGCCAGCAGCTCCCAGACAGGGTCCGGTGGCTACACCTTC.

This chain links TRBV6-6 with TRBJ1-5; D possibly corresponds to TRBD1 (6 bases). V gave up 0 bases and J gave up 6 bases, with 9 bases separating them. This CDR3 spans 14 amino acids. Germline V CDR1 and CDR2: MNHNY, SVGAGI (reference sequence). The CDR3 loop is CASSYSRGGQPQHF. CDR3 DNA: TGTGCCAGCAGTTACTCCAGGGGCGGTCAGCCCCAGCATTTT.

On this clone: A junction boundary mismatches the germline segment, possibly from a read error. V gene TRBV5-1 combines with J gene TRBJ2-1; 7 nucleotides align to TRBD1. This CDR3 is built from 12 residues. Germline V gives CDR1 SGHRS, CDR2 YFSETQ. The DNA of the CDR3 is TGCGCCAGCAGCTTGGAAGGCGAGGGGGCCCTCTTC. Translating gives CASSLEGEGALF.

The chain has TRBV19 and TRBJ2-2; the D gene is possibly TRBD2 (5 bases). This CDR3 is built from 19 residues. The germline V gene has CDR1 LNHDA and CDR2 SQIVND (reference sequence). V lost 9 bases to trimming and J lost 3 bases, with 29 bases between them. The CDR3 region is CASRPRGRGKGTDTGELFF. As DNA, the CDR3 is TGTGCCAGCCGCCCCCGCGGTCGGGGAAAGGGAACGGACACCGGGGAGCTGTTTTTT.

This clone occurred once. This chain links TRBV5-6 with TRBJ1-1, with D hard to call. The CDR3 has 13 amino acids. Germline values: CDR1 SGHDT, CDR2 YYEEEE. Trimming took off 2 bases at V and 4 bases at J, with 9 bases between the two ends. CDR3 in amino acids: CASSFYGSTEAFF. The CDR3 nucleotides read TGTGCCAGCAGCTTCTATGGGAGCACTGAAGCTTTCTTT.

The chain combines TRBV11-2 with TRBJ2-2, with 10 bases matching TRBD2. Looked up from germline, CDR1 is SGHAT and CDR2 is FQNNGV. Germline trimming cut 4 bases from V and 7 bases from J; bases unmatched to any gene: 18. CDR3 length: 19 amino acids. This CDR3 is CASSSQRTSGPFRGGELFF. The CDR3 DNA follows: TGTGCCAGCAGCTCTCAAAGGACTAGCGGCCCTTTTCGTGGCGGGGAGCTGTTTTTT.

This sequence joins TRBV29-1 and TRBJ2-3; 8 bases map to TRBD2. CDR3 length: 13 residues. In germline, CDR1 is SQVTM, CDR2 ANQGSEA. V shed 6 bases and J 2 bases; nucleotides not matched to a gene: 4. The CDR3 is CSVLSGITDTQYF. The CDR3 DNA sequence: TGCAGCGTCCTTAGCGGGATCACAGATACGCAGTATTTT.

The V call is TRBV19, the J call TRBJ1-4, with a tentative D call TRBD1 (5 bases). The CDR3 is made up of 13 amino acids. CDR1 and CDR2 from the germline V gene are LNHDA and SQIVND (reference sequence). Trimming took off 3 bases at V and 7 bases at J, with 9 bases between the two ends. CDR3 amino acids: CASSIPQGEKLFF. CDR3 coding DNA: TGTGCCAGTAGTATCCCGCAGGGTGAAAAACTGTTTTTT.

This sequence joins TRBV30 and TRBJ1-1, with D possibly matching TRBD1 (5 bases). Germline V CDR1 and CDR2: GTSNPN, SVGIG (reference sequence). Trimming took 5 bases from V and 0 from J, leaving 10 bases between them. The CDR3 is made up of 13 amino acids. Here the CDR3 reads CAWDRELNTEAFF. DNA for the CDR3: TGTGCCTGGGACAGAGAATTGAACACTGAAGCTTTCTTT.

This clone was counted a single time. The rearrangement links TRBV19 to TRBJ1-5; 7 bases match TRBD1. The CDR3 covers 15 residues. The J segment lost 4 bases and the V segment lost 8 bases, leaving 11 bases of the junction unmatched. CDR1 and CDR2 from the germline V gene are LNHDA and SQIVND (reference sequence). CDR3 loop: CASDYRGVGNQPQHF. CDR3 coding DNA: TGTGCCAGTGATTACAGGGGCGTTGGGAATCAGCCCCAGCATTTT.

This clone has a handful of counts. V is TRBV2 and J is TRBJ2-7, with 12 bases lining up with TRBD2. This CDR3 has 14 residues. In germline, CDR1 is SNHLY, CDR2 FYNNEI. The trim removed 7 bases at V and 1 base at J, leaving 2 bases unmatched. CDR3 coding DNA: TGTGCCAGCAAAGGGACTAGCGGGTCCTACGAGCAGTACTTC. Amino acids: CASKGTSGSYEQYF.

The chain employs TRBV15 and TRBJ1-1, with 9 positions matching TRBD1. V lost 5 bases to trimming and J lost 3 bases; unmatched junction nucleotides: 1. Germline V gives CDR1 LNHNV, CDR2 YYDKDF (reference sequence). This CDR3 is 13 amino acids long. CDR3 region: CATSRQGDTEAFF. The CDR3 bases are TGTGCCACCAGCCGACAGGGGGACACTGAAGCTTTCTTT.

In DNA, the CDR3 is TGTGCCAGCAGCCCCCCGGGGAGTCCCTGGGGTGAAGCTTTCTTT. It specifies CASSPPGSPWGEAFF. V gene TRBV4-2 combines with J gene TRBJ1-1; D ambiguous. Germline-derived CDR1 and CDR2 are LGHNA and YNFKEQ. Trimming took 4 bases from V and 7 from J, leaving 19 bases between them. The CDR3 length is 15 residues.

This chain connects TRBV5-1 to TRBJ2-1; a possible D gene is TRBD2 (7 bases). Germline V gene sequence: CDR1 SGHRS, CDR2 YFSETQ. The V end was cut by 2 bases, the J end by 6 bases, with 15 bases between. The CDR3 totals 15 residues. CDR3 DNA: TGCGCCAGCAGCTTTGGGGGGGCAAGCACCAATGAGCAGTTCTTC. Encoded protein: CASSFGGASTNEQFF.

The chain is built from TRBV18 and TRBJ1-2, with no clear D. The length of the CDR3 is 17 residues. Trimming left V 2 bases short and J 2 bases short, with 18 bases between. Germline CDR1 and CDR2: KGHSH and LQKENI. CDR3 DNA: TGTGCCAGCTCACCAATCATGCGGCGTGGCACCAACTATGGCTACACCTTC. Translating it yields CASSPIMRRGTNYGYTF.